The sample holds many counts of the clone carrying this T cell receptor (beta chain). The data were obtained in a study of breast tumors, draining lymph nodes, adjacent tissues. This CDR3 is 13 amino acids long. Germline CDR1 and CDR2: DFQATT and SNEGSKA (reference sequence). Trimming removed 6 bases from V and 6 bases from J; junction bases left unmatched: 5. One entry per CDR3 protein, called by TCRdb with MiXCR from the multiplex PCR reads. The sample contains approximately 300,000 distinct CDR3 sequences, around 31% of which appear only once. Axillary draining lymph nodes of breast cancer patients supplied the node samples.

The receptor comes from a female donor with breast cancer. Some clones in this sample may be carry-over from other donors' samples. The chain links TRBV20-1 to TRBJ2-2; 9 bases are a match to TRBD2. The sequenced sample consisted of axillary lymph node tissue. The CDR3 sequence is CSAWTSEAGELFF. The CDR3 nucleotides are TGCAGTGCGTGGACTAGCGAGGCCGGGGAGCTGTTTTTT.